This section outlines one T cell receptor (beta chain) sequence together with its context. The data were obtained in a study of low-dose radiotherapy and immunotherapy resistance in tumors. The V gene's germline CDR1 is MNHEY and CDR2 SVGAGI. The CDR3 loop spans 13 amino acids. The trim removed 2 bases at V and 3 bases at J, leaving 0 bases unmatched. Alpha and beta chains were covered, as first-strand cDNA relied on TRAV- and TRBV-specific primers. With a V-primer adapter and a constant-region primer, TCRs were amplified for 20 PCR cycles. TCRdb analysed the reads with MiXCR anew, one entry per CDR3 protein. The sample carries approximately 14,000 distinct CDR3 sequences, 65% to 75% recorded once.

This TCR came from a human donor with advanced metastatic prostate, ovarian, gallbladder or colorectal cancer (not recorded which). This table probably holds off-target reads from a library built for another chain. The J gene is TRBJ1-1, the V gene TRBV6-5; 7 bases line up with TRBD1. The CDR3 protein is CASSYTGDTEAFF. The CDR3 nucleotides read TGTGCCAGCAGTTACACAGGGGACACTGAAGCTTTCTTT.